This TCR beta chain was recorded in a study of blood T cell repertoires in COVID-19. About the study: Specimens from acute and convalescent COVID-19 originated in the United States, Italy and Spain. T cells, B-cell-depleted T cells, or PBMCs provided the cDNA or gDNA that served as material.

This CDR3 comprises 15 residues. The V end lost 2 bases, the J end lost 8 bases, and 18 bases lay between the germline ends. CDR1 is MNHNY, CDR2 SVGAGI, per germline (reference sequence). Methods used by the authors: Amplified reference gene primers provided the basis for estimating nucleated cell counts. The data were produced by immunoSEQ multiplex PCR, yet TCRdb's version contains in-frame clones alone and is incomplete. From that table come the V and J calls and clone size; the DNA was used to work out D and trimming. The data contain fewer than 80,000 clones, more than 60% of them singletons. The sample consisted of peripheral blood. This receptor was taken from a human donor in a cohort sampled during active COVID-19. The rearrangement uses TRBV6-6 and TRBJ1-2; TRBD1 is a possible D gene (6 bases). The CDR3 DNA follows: TGTGCCAGCAGTTACGGGCAGGGGCCGTTACGGGGCTACACCTTC. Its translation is CASSYGQGPLRGYTF.